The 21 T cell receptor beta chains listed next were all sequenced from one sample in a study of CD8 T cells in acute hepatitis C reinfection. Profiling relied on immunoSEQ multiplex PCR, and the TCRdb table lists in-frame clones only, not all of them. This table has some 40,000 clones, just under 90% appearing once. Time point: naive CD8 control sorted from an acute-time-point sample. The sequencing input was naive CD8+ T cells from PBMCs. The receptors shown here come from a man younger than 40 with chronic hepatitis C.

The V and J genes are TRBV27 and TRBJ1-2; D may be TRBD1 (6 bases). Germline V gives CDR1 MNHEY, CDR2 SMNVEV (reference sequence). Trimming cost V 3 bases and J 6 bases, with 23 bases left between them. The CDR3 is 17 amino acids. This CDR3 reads CASSFGTGTSDGNGYTF. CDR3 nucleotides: TGTGCCAGCAGTTTCGGTACAGGGACATCAGACGGGAATGGCTACACCTTC.

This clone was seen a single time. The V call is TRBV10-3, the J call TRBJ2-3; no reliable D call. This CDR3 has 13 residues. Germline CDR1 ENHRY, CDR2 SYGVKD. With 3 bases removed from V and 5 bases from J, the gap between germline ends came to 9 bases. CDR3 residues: CAISDPKIDTQYF. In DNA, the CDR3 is TGTGCCATCAGTGACCCCAAGATAGATACGCAGTATTTT.

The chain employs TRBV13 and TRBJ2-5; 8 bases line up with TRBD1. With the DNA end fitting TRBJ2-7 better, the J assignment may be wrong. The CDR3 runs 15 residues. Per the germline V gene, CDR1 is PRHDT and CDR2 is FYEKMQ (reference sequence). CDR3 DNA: TGTGCCAGCAGCGAAGGCCAGACAGGGGCCTACGAGCAGTACTTC. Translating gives CASSEGQTGAYEQYF.

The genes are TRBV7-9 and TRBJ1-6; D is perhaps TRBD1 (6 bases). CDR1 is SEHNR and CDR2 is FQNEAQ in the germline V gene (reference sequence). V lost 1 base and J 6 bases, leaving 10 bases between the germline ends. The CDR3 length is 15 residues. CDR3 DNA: TGTGCCAGCAGCTTAGGACAGGCTCCTAATTCACCCCTCCACTTT. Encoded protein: CASSLGQAPNSPLHF.

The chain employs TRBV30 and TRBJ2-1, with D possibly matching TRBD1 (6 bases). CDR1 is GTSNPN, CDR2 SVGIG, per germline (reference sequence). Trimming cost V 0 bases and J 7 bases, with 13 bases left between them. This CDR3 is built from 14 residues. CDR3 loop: CAWSVLGGLNEQFF. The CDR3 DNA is TGTGCCTGGAGTGTACTAGGGGGTCTTAATGAGCAGTTCTTC.

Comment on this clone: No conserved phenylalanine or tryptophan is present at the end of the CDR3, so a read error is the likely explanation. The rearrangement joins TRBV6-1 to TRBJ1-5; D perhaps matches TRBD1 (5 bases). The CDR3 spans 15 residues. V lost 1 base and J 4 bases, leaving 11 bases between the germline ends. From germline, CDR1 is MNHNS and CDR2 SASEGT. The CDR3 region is CASSEVQVGNQPQHL. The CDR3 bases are TGTGCCAGCAGTGAAGTACAGGTTGGGAATCAGCCCCAGCATCTT.

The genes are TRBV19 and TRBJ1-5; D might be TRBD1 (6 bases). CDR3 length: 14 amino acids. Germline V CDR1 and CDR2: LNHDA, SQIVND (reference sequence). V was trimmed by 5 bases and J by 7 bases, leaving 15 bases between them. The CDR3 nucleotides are TGTGCCAGTAGTCCCTGGGGGGCAGGACAGCCCCAGCATTTT. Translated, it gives CASSPWGAGQPQHF.

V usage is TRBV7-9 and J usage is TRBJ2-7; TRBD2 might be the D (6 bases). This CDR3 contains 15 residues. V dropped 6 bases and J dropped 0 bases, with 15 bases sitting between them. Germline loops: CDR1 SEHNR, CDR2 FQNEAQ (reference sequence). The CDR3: CASRPELASSYEQYF. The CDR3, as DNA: TGTGCCAGCAGACCCGAACTAGCATCCTCCTACGAGCAGTACTTC.

The CDR3 region is CASSLSREPPLHF. CDR3 nucleotide sequence: TGTGCCAGCAGTTTAAGCAGGGAGCCACCCCTCCACTTT. This sequence joins TRBV27 and TRBJ1-6, with D maybe TRBD1 (5 bases). The germline gives CDR1 MNHEY, CDR2 SMNVEV (reference sequence). This CDR3 region has 13 residues. Trimming stripped 2 bases from V and 11 bases from J, with 10 bases between.

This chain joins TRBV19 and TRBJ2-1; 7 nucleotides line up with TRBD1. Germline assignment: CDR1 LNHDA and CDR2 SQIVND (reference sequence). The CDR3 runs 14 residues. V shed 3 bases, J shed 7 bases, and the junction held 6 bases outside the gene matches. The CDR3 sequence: CASSMQGVGNEQFF. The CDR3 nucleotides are TGTGCCAGTAGTATGCAGGGGGTTGGGAATGAGCAGTTCTTC.

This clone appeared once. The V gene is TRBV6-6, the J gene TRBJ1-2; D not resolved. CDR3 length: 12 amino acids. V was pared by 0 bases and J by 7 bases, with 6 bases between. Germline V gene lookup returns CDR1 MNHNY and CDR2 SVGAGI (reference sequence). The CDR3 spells CASSYSTTGYTF. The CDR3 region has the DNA TGTGCCAGCAGTTACTCGACAACTGGCTACACCTTC.

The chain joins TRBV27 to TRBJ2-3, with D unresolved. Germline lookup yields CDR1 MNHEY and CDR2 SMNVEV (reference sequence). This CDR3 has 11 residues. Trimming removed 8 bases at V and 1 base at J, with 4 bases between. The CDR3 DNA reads TGTGCCAGCGGCGGCACAGATACGCAGTATTTT. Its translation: CASGGTDTQYF.

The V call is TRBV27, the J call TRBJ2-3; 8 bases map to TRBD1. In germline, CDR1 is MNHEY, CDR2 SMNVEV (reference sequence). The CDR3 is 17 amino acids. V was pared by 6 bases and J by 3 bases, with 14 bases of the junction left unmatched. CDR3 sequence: CASSPQQGERYTDTQYF. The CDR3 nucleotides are TGTGCCAGCAGCCCCCAACAGGGGGAACGGTATACAGATACGCAGTATTTT.

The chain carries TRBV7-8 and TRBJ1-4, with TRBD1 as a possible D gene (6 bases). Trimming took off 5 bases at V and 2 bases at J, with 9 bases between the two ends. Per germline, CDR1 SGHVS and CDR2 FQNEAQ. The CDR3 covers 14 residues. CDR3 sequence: CASSPGATNEKLFF. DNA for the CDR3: TGTGCCAGCAGCCCAGGGGCGACTAATGAAAAACTGTTTTTT.

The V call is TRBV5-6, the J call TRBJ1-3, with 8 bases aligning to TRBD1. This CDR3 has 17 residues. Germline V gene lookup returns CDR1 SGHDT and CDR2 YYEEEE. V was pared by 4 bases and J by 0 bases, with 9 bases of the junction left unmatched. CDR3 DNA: TGTGCCAGCAGCCCGTGGACAGGGCTCTACTCTGGAAACACCATATATTTT. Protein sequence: CASSPWTGLYSGNTIYF.

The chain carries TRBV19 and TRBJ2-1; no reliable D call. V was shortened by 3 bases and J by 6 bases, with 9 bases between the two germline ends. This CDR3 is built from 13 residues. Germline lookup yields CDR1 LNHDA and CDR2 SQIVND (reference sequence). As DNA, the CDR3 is TGTGCCAGTAGTATGCAGGTCGGCAATGAGCAGTTCTTC. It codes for CASSMQVGNEQFF.

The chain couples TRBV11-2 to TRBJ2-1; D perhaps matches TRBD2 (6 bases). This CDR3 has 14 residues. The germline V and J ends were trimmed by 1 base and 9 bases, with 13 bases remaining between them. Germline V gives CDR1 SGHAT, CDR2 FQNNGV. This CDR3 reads CASSLGLARSEQFF. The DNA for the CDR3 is TGTGCCAGCAGCTTAGGCCTAGCGAGGAGTGAGCAGTTCTTC.

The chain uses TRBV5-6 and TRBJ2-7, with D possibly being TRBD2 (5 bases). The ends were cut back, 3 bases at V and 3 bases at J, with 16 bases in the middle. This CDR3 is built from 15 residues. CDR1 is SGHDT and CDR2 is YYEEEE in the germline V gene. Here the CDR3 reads CASSSGSQGFYEQYF. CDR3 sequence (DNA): TGTGCCAGCAGCTCGGGATCCCAAGGGTTCTACGAGCAGTACTTC.

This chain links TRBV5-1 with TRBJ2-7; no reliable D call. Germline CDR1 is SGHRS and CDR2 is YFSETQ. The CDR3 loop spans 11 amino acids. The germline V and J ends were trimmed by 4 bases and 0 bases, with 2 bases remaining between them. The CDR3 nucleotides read TGCGCCAGCAGCACCTCCTACGAGCAGTACTTC. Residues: CASSTSYEQYF. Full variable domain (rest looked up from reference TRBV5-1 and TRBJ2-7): KAGVTQTPRYLIKTRGQQVTLSCSPISGHRSVSWYQQTPGQGLQFLFEYFSETQRNKGNFPGRFSGRQFSNSRSEMNVSTLELGDSALYLCASSTSYEQYFGPGTRLTVT.

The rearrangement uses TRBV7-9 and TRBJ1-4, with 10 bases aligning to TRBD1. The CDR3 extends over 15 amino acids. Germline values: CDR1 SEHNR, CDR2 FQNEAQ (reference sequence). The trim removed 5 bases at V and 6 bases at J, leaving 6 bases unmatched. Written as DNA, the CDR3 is TGTGCCAGCAGCCACCCTGGGACAGGGGATGAAAAACTGTTTTTT. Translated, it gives CASSHPGTGDEKLFF.

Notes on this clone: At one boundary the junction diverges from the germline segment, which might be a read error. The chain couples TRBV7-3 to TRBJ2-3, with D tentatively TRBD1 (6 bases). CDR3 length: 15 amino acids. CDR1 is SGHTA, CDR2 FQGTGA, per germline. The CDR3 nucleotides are TGTGCCAGCACCTTATCAGGGGAGAGCGCAGATACGCAGTATTTT. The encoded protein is CASTLSGESADTQYF.